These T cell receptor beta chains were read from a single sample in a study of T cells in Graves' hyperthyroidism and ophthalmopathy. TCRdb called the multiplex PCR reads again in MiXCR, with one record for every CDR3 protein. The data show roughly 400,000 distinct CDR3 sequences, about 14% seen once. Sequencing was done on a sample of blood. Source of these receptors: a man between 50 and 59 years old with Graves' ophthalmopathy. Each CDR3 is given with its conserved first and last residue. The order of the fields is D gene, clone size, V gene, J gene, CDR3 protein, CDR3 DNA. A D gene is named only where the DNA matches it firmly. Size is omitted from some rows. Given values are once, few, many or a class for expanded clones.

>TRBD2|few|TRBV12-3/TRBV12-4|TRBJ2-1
CASSFGGSRWNEQFF
TGTGCCAGCAGTTTCGGCGGGAGTCGATGGAATGAGCAGTTCTTC
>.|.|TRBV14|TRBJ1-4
CASSQQGREKLFF
TGTGCCAGCAGCCAACAGGGTCGTGAAAAACTGTTTTTT
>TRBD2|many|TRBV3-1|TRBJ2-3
CASSQDLFASGTDTQYF
TGTGCCAGCAGCCAAGATCTTTTCGCTAGCGGGACAGATACGCAGTATTTT
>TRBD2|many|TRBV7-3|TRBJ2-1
CASSLSGSGSYNEQFF
TGTGCCAGCAGCTTAAGCGGGAGTGGGTCCTACAATGAGCAGTTCTTC
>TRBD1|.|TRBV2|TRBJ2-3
CASSQGVFETGVPYRSQYF
TGCGCCAGCAGCCAAGGGGTTTTCGAAACAGGGGTACCATACCGTTCGCAGTATTTT
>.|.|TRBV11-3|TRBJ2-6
CASSPFVGSGANVLTF
TGTGCCAGCAGCCCGTTCGTGGGCTCTGGGGCCAACGTCCTGACTTTC
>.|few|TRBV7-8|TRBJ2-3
CAGSHRFLPDTQYF
TGTGCCGGCAGCCACCGATTCCTCCCAGATACGCAGTATTTT
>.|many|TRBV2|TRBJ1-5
CASLDRRGDQPQHF
TGTGCCAGTTTGGACAGAAGGGGCGATCAGCCCCAGCATTTT
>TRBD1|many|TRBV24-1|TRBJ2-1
CATSDSAGTGIYNEQFF
TGTGCCACCAGTGATTCAGCCGGGACAGGCATCTACAATGAGCAGTTCTTC
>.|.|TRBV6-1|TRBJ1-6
CASSKTADYNSPLHF
TGTGCCAGCAGCAAGACCGCGGATTATAATTCACCCCTCCACTTT
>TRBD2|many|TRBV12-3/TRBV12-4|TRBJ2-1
CASTLSTSGSLYEQFF
TGTGCCAGCACCCTAAGCACTAGCGGGAGTTTATATGAGCAGTTCTTC
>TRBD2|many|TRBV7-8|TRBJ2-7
CASSQSGLVSYEQYF
TGTGCCAGCAGCCAATCCGGACTAGTGTCCTACGAGCAGTACTTC
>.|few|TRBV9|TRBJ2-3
CASSGGAVLASTDTQYF
TGTGCCAGCAGCGGGGGCGCCGTCTTGGCTAGCACAGATACGCAGTATTTT
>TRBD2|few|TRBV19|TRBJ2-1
CASSTYSGTSGSSEQFF
TGTGCCAGTAGTACCTATTCCGGGACTAGCGGGAGCAGTGAGCAGTTCTTC
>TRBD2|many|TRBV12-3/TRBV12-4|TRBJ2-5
CASGLAGGQETQYF
TGTGCCAGCGGACTAGCGGGAGGGCAGGAGACCCAGTACTTC
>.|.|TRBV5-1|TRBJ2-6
CASSQDSGANVLTF
TGCGCCAGCAGCCAGGACTCTGGGGCCAACGTCCTGACTTTC
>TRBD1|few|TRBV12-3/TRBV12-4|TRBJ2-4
CASSATGTGAKKNIQYF
TGTGCCAGCAGTGCCACCGGGACAGGGGCGAAAAAAAACATTCAGTACTTC
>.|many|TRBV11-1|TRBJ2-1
CASSLAGVLNEQFF
TGTGCCAGCAGCTTAGCTGGTGTCTTGAATGAGCAGTTCTTC
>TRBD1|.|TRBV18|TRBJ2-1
CASSPGQGVYNEQFF
TGTGCCAGCTCACCGGGACAGGGGGTCTACAATGAGCAGTTCTTC